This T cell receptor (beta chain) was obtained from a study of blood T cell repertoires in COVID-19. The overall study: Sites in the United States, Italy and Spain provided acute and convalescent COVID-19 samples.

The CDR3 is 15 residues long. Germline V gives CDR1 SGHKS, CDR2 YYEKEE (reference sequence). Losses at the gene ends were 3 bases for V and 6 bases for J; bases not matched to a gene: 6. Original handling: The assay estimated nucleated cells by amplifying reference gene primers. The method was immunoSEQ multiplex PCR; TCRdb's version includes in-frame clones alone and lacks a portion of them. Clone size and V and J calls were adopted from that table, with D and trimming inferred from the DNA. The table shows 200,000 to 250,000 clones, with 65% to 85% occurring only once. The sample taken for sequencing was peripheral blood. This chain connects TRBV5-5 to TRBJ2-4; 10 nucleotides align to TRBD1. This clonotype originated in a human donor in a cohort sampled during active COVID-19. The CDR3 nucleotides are TGTGCCAGCAGCTCCCTAGGGACAGGGGTAAACATTCAGTACTTC. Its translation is CASSSLGTGVNIQYF.